The 12 T cell receptor beta chains listed next were all sequenced from one sample in a study of breast tumors, draining lymph nodes, adjacent tissues. Breast cancer patients provided tissue from their axillary draining lymph nodes. TCRdb re-derived calls from the multiplex PCR reads in MiXCR, one entry per CDR3 protein. The sample holds more than 100,000 distinct CDR3 sequences, more than 20% seen once. What was sequenced was axillary lymph node tissue. These receptors all stem from a female donor with breast cancer. Some clones in this sample may be carry-over from other donors' samples.

This clonotype has more than one count but fewer than ten. The J gene is TRBJ1-5, the V gene TRBV3-1; D remains unclear. With 1 base removed from V and 6 bases from J, the gap between germline ends came to 4 bases. The germline V gene has CDR1 LGHDT and CDR2 YNNKEL (reference sequence). The CDR3 has 12 amino acids. The CDR3 bases are TGTGCCAGCAGCCAAGGGGGTCAGCCCCAGCATTTT. It translates to CASSQGGQPQHF.

Comment on this clonotype: A much larger clonotype is one base distant, so this may be a read error. This rearrangement joins TRBV20-1 to TRBJ1-3; no clear D gene. Germline V lookup: CDR1 DFQATT, CDR2 SNEGSKA (reference sequence). There are 13 residues in the CDR3. The CDR3 here is CSALDPSGNTIHF. Written as DNA, the CDR3 is TGCAGTGCTTTAGACCCCTCTGGAAACACCATACATTTT.

The rearrangement links TRBV29-1 to TRBJ2-7; D is perhaps TRBD1 (5 bases). Germline V gene data show CDR1 as SQVTM and CDR2 as ANQGSEA. V was trimmed by 5 bases and J by 0 bases, leaving 11 bases between them. This CDR3 has 13 amino acids. The CDR3 sequence is CSVSRGSSYEQYF. The CDR3 coding sequence is TGCAGCGTTAGTAGGGGTAGCTCCTACGAGCAGTACTTC.

This clonotype was counted ten times or more. The chain combines TRBV7-9 with TRBJ2-3, with 7 bases identical to TRBD1. CDR1 is SEHNR, CDR2 FQNEAQ, per germline (reference sequence). The CDR3 spans 14 residues. V shed 5 bases, J shed 4 bases, and the junction held 6 bases outside the gene matches. Here the CDR3 reads CASSRTGEADTQYF. CDR3 bases: TGTGCCAGCAGCCGCACAGGGGAAGCAGATACGCAGTATTTT.

This clonotype was seen at least ten times. Here the CDR3 reads CASSEGLLQETQYF. CDR3 nucleotide sequence: TGCGCCAGCAGTGAAGGTCTTCTACAAGAGACCCAGTACTTC. V is TRBV10-2 and J is TRBJ2-5, with unresolved D. CDR1 and CDR2 (germline): WSHSY, SAAADI. This CDR3 contains 14 residues. Trimming took off 3 bases at V and 2 bases at J, with 10 bases between the two ends.

V gene TRBV28 combines with J gene TRBJ2-3; D remains unclear. CDR1 and CDR2 (germline): MDHEN, SYDVKM. Trimming removed 6 bases from V and 0 bases from J, with 10 bases in between. CDR3 length equals 14 residues. CDR3 DNA sequence: TGTGCCAGCAGACCCCCGACTAGCACAGATACGCAGTATTTT. Encoded protein: CASRPPTSTDTQYF.

At least ten counts were recorded for this clonotype. This rearrangement joins TRBV20-1 to TRBJ2-2; TRBD2 agrees at 10 bases. The J segment lost 3 bases and the V segment lost 4 bases, leaving 2 bases of the junction unmatched. The CDR3 length is 14 residues. Germline-derived CDR1 and CDR2 are DFQATT and SNEGSKA (reference sequence). The CDR3: CSATLAGDTGELFF. CDR3 coding DNA: TGCAGTGCTACCCTAGCGGGAGACACCGGGGAGCTGTTTTTT.

This clonotype was observed a few times. V usage is TRBV5-4 and J usage is TRBJ1-2; D is perhaps TRBD1 (6 bases). Deletions cut 4 bases from V and 7 bases from J, with 17 bases between. The CDR3 length is 14 residues. Germline V lookup: CDR1 SGHNT, CDR2 YYREEE (reference sequence). The CDR3 loop is CASSVAPTGGGYTF. The CDR3 DNA reads TGTGCCAGCAGCGTGGCCCCGACAGGCGGTGGCTACACCTTC.

This clonotype has at least ten counts. The chain combines TRBV20-1 with TRBJ2-1, with D maybe TRBD2 (6 bases). Germline V gives CDR1 DFQATT, CDR2 SNEGSKA (reference sequence). V lost 4 bases and J lost 0, with 22 bases in between. CDR3 length equals 18 residues. The CDR3 region is CSAKGAGEVSPSYNEQFF. Here the CDR3 DNA reads TGCAGTGCTAAGGGTGCTGGGGAGGTTTCGCCCTCCTACAATGAGCAGTTCTTC.

Remarks on this clonotype: A much more abundant neighbour one base away suggests this may be a read error. The CDR3 does not close with the conserved phenylalanine or tryptophan, likely indicating a read error. The DNA of the CDR3 is TGTGCCAGCAGTTACGTCGGCGGGTACCAAGAGACCCAGTACTAC. It specifies CASSYVGGYQETQYY. The chain is built from TRBV6-2 or TRBV6-3 and TRBJ2-5, with TRBD2 as a possible D gene (5 bases). V lost 2 bases, J lost 0 bases, and 10 bases lay in between. The CDR3 runs to 15 residues. Germline assignment: CDR1 MNHEY and CDR2 SVGEGT.

As for this clonotype: A single base separates this from a much larger clone, so it may be a read error. V usage is TRBV6-5 and J usage is TRBJ2-1, with TRBD2 identical over 8 bases. Germline V lookup: CDR1 MNHEY, CDR2 SVGAGI. The CDR3 runs 15 residues. The CDR3 DNA reads TGTGACAGCAGTTCCACGGGACTAGTGCTCAATGAGCAGTTCTTC. As protein: CDSSSTGLVLNEQFF.

This clonotype was recorded at least ten times. V gene TRBV5-1 combines with J gene TRBJ2-1, with 9 bases lining up with TRBD2. The V segment lost 3 bases and the J segment 8 bases; nucleotides outside the gene matches: 9. Germline CDR1 is SGHRS and CDR2 is YFSETQ. This CDR3 region has 15 residues. The CDR3 nucleotides read TGCGCCAGCAGCTCGAACGGCGGGAGGGCCCATGAGCAGTTCTTC. Its translation: CASSSNGGRAHEQFF.